These 30 T cell receptor beta chains originate from one sample sequenced in a study of OX40 agonist ivuxolimab in advanced cancers. Sequencing was performed with immunoSEQ multiplex PCR; in TCRdb, only in-frame clones are kept and a portion is missing. The repertoire includes 77,000 or so clones, 89% of them detected once, and about an eighth sits in the top ten. Sequences were derived from CD4+ or CD8+ T cells sorted from blood, sampled in a trial of the OX40 agonist ivuxolimab. The receptors here all came from an adult with an advanced solid tumor such as melanoma, head and neck, liver or kidney cancer.

In its sample, this clone was seen once. The V and J genes are TRBV19 and TRBJ2-7; 9 bases fit TRBD1. The CDR3 covers 14 residues. The ends lost 5 bases at V and 4 bases at J; junction bases unmatched: 6. Germline V gene sequence: CDR1 LNHDA, CDR2 SQIVND (reference sequence). This CDR3 reads CASSGTGRRYEQYF. The CDR3 nucleotides read TGTGCCAGTAGTGGGACAGGGAGGCGGTACGAGCAGTACTTC. The variable domain in full, with the rest retrieved from reference TRBV19 and TRBJ2-7, is DGGITQSPKYLFRKEGQNVTLSCEQNLNHDAMYWYRQDPGQGLRLIYYSQIVNDFQKGDIAEGYSVSREKKESFPLTVTSAQKNPTAFYLCASSGTGRRYEQYFGPGTRLTVT.

This clone occurred once. The chain employs TRBV6-1 and TRBJ1-5; 8 bases are shared with TRBD1. This CDR3 is 15 amino acids long. The junction had 11 bases not matched to a gene; V was cut back by 7 bases and J by 6 bases. CDR1 is MNHNS, CDR2 SASEGT, per germline. For the CDR3, the DNA is TGTGCCAGCACCTTTCCGACAGGGGATAGTCAGCCCCAGCATTTT. This codes for CASTFPTGDSQPQHF.

The rearrangement links TRBV5-1 to TRBJ2-5; the match to TRBD2 covers 7 bases. The better agreement between TRBJ2-7 and the DNA end casts doubt on the J call. The CDR3 spans 14 residues. The germline V gene has CDR1 SGHRS and CDR2 YFSETQ. This chain's CDR3 is CASRTSFFSYEQYF. CDR3 coding DNA: TGCGCCAGCAGGACTAGCTTTTTTTCCTACGAGCAGTACTTC.

The chain has TRBV5-1 and TRBJ2-3, with D tentatively TRBD2 (6 bases). This CDR3 has 15 amino acids. The V gene lost 3 bases and the J gene lost 3 bases, with 14 bases spanning the gap. Per the germline V gene, CDR1 is SGHRS and CDR2 is YFSETQ. CDR3: CASSWAGSETDTQYF. Written as DNA, the CDR3 is TGCGCCAGCAGCTGGGCCGGGAGTGAAACAGATACGCAGTATTTT.

J is TRBJ2-5 and V is TRBV7-9, with a possible D match to TRBD1 (6 bases). Between the trimmed V and J ends, which lost 5 bases and 2 bases, there was a span of 15 bases. The length of the CDR3 is 15 residues. The V gene's germline CDR1 is SEHNR and CDR2 FQNEAQ (reference sequence). The CDR3 spells CASSPGRGIQETQYF. The CDR3 DNA reads TGTGCCAGCAGCCCGGGCAGGGGAATTCAAGAGACCCAGTACTTC.

The chain employs TRBV7-9 and TRBJ1-1; 8 positions agree with TRBD1. V was clipped by 0 bases and J by 5 bases; unmatched bases: 5. Germline CDR1 is SEHNR and CDR2 is FQNEAQ (reference sequence). There are 15 residues in the CDR3. The CDR3 sequence: CASSLATGGVTEAFF. CDR3 bases: TGTGCCAGCAGCTTAGCTACAGGGGGTGTGACTGAAGCTTTCTTT.

The chain couples TRBV5-1 to TRBJ1-1; D is possibly TRBD1 (5 bases). Germline values: CDR1 SGHRS, CDR2 YFSETQ. There are 15 residues in the CDR3. V was pared by 0 bases and J by 3 bases, with 12 bases between. The CDR3 sequence is CASSLDGGFDTEAFF. The CDR3 DNA sequence: TGCGCCAGCAGCTTGGATGGGGGATTTGACACTGAAGCTTTCTTT.

This clone has just one count. The V call is TRBV6-6, the J call TRBJ2-4; the D is unclear. Germline CDR1 and CDR2: MNHNY and SVGAGI (reference sequence). Trimming left V 0 bases short and J 3 bases short, with 3 bases between. This CDR3 has 13 amino acids. CDR3 region: CASSYSNKNIQYF. In DNA, the CDR3 is TGTGCCAGCAGTTACTCGAACAAAAACATTCAGTACTTC.

The genes are TRBV5-1 and TRBJ2-7, with a possible D match to TRBD1 (5 bases). This CDR3 has 12 residues. Between the trimmed V and J ends, which lost 7 bases and 0 bases, there was a span of 8 bases. Germline V gene sequence: CDR1 SGHRS, CDR2 YFSETQ. The CDR3 DNA is TGCGCCAGCGGAGACAGCTCCTACGAGCAGTACTTC. Its protein product is CASGDSSYEQYF.

This clone has a single count. The chain combines TRBV28 with TRBJ1-6; 10 positions agree with TRBD1. This CDR3 region has 13 residues. Trimming took 4 bases from V and 18 from J; bases not matched to a gene: 9. CDR1 is MDHEN, CDR2 SYDVKM, per germline. The CDR3 loop reads CASSSRGTGVSHF. In DNA, the CDR3 is TGTGCCAGCAGTTCCCGGGGGACAGGGGTTTCCCACTTT. Looking up the rest from reference TRBV28 and TRBJ1-6 gives the full variable domain: DVKVTQSSRYLVKRTGEKVFLECVQDMDHENMFWYRQDPGLGLRLIYFSYDVKMKEKGDIPEGYSVSREKKERFSLILESASTNQTSMYLCASSSRGTGVSHFGNGTRLTVT.

The chain combines TRBV7-3 with TRBJ2-5; D assignment may be TRBD1 or TRBD2 (5 bases each). The CDR3 runs 13 residues. CDR1 is SGHTA, CDR2 FQGTGA, per germline. V was cut by 1 base and J by 5 bases, with 8 bases left in between. CDR3 bases: TGTGCCAGCAGCTTAATCGGGGACGAGACCCAGTACTTC. Translation gives CASSLIGDETQYF.

This rearrangement joins TRBV5-1 to TRBJ2-1; D remains unclear. V gave up 1 base and J gave up 1 base, with 9 bases separating them. Per the germline V gene, CDR1 is SGHRS and CDR2 is YFSETQ. CDR3 length: 15 residues. The CDR3 sequence: CASSLQAASYNEQFF. In DNA, the CDR3 is TGCGCCAGCAGCTTGCAGGCAGCGTCCTACAATGAGCAGTTCTTC.

The V and J genes are TRBV5-1 and TRBJ1-4; D unclear. Trimming took off 0 bases at V and 5 bases at J, with 5 bases between the two ends. The CDR3 consists of 13 residues. CDR1 and CDR2 (germline): SGHRS, YFSETQ. Here the CDR3 reads CASSLGRNEKLFF. The CDR3 DNA reads TGCGCCAGCAGCTTGGGGAGAAATGAAAAACTGTTTTTT.

The chain employs TRBV28 and TRBJ1-2; D gene unclear. Trimming took 4 bases from V and 4 from J, leaving 7 bases between them. Germline V gene data show CDR1 as MDHEN and CDR2 as SYDVKM. This CDR3 spans 12 amino acids. The CDR3 reads CASSSDGYGYTF. The DNA of the CDR3 is TGTGCCAGCAGTTCGGACGGCTATGGCTACACCTTC.

This clone has just a few counts. The rearrangement uses TRBV10-3 and TRBJ1-2; no firm D call. Germline V gives CDR1 ENHRY, CDR2 SYGVKD. V dropped 6 bases and J dropped 4 bases, with 12 bases sitting between them. The CDR3 spans 13 residues. CDR3 nucleotide sequence: TGTGCCATCAGAGGTTGGCAGACCTATGGCTACACCTTC. Translating gives CAIRGWQTYGYTF.

The chain joins TRBV5-1 to TRBJ2-3; 12 nucleotides match TRBD2. The germline gives CDR1 SGHRS, CDR2 YFSETQ. This CDR3 has 18 amino acids. After removal of 4 bases from V and 5 bases from J, the junction contained 14 bases not matched to a gene. CDR3: CASSRSPLLAGGGDTQYF. The CDR3 DNA follows: TGCGCCAGCAGCCGCTCCCCCTTACTAGCGGGAGGAGGAGATACGCAGTATTTT.

V usage is TRBV9 and J usage is TRBJ1-1; TRBD1 is a possible D gene (6 bases). Germline CDR1 SGDLS, CDR2 YYNGEE. This CDR3 is built from 14 residues. V lost 5 bases and J 7 bases, leaving 18 bases between the germline ends. The chain's CDR3 is CASSSVRDTIEAFF. CDR3 sequence (DNA): TGTGCCAGCAGTAGCGTCCGGGACACCATTGAAGCTTTCTTT.

The chain combines TRBV7-9 with TRBJ2-7; a weak D match, TRBD2 (5 bases). V dropped 4 bases and J dropped 4 bases, with 8 bases sitting between them. The CDR3 is made up of 12 amino acids. Germline CDR1 SEHNR, CDR2 FQNEAQ (reference sequence). CDR3 amino acids: CASSSLGYEQYF. The CDR3 region has the DNA TGTGCCAGCAGCTCACTAGGGTACGAGCAGTACTTC.

The genes are TRBV7-2 and TRBJ1-5; D perhaps matches TRBD1 (6 bases). Looked up from germline, CDR1 is SGHTA and CDR2 is FQGNSA. V was clipped by 5 bases and J by 3 bases, with 8 bases between them. CDR3 length: 13 residues. The CDR3 region has the DNA TGTGCCAGCAGCGGGGACACCAATCAGCCCCAGCATTTT. It encodes CASSGDTNQPQHF.

This clone was detected a few times. The chain carries TRBV6-5 and TRBJ1-6, with no clear D. The CDR3 is 12 residues long. Trimming removed 6 bases at V and 2 bases at J, with 2 bases between. The V gene's germline CDR1 is MNHEY and CDR2 SVGAGI. The CDR3, as DNA: TGTGCCAGCAGCCCCTATAATTCACCCCTCCACTTT. The encoded protein is CASSPYNSPLHF.

J is TRBJ1-2 and V is TRBV18; 10 nucleotides agree with TRBD1. V gave up 3 bases and J gave up 8 bases; unmatched junction bases: 3. The CDR3 has 13 residues. The V gene's germline CDR1 is KGHSH and CDR2 LQKENI. The CDR3 sequence: CASSPGTGEGYTF. The CDR3, as DNA: TGTGCCAGCTCACCCGGGACAGGGGAGGGCTACACCTTC.

This clone was counted once. V usage is TRBV19 and J usage is TRBJ1-5, with 9 bases that match TRBD1. Trimming took 3 bases from V and 1 from J; bases not matched to a gene: 10. This CDR3 has 18 residues. Germline V gene data show CDR1 as LNHDA and CDR2 as SQIVND (reference sequence). CDR3 in DNA: TGTGCCAGTAGTATTGGGCGACAGGGGGGTGGCAGCAATCAGCCCCAGCATTTT. Translating it yields CASSIGRQGGGSNQPQHF.

The rearrangement joins TRBV5-1 to TRBJ1-6; D perhaps matches TRBD1 (6 bases). The CDR3 is 16 amino acids. Trimming shortened V by 4 bases and J by 7 bases, and 18 bases separated the two germline ends. The germline V gene has CDR1 SGHRS and CDR2 YFSETQ. The CDR3 loop reads CASSARRGAWNSPLHF. The CDR3 DNA reads TGCGCCAGCAGCGCACGGCGGGGGGCCTGGAATTCACCCCTCCACTTT.

This clone was seen a single time. Mismatch with germline at one junction end may stem from a read error. The rearrangement uses TRBV6-9 and TRBJ1-2; 8 bases are shared with TRBD1. The CDR3 is 13 amino acids. Germline assignment: CDR1 MNHGY and CDR2 SVAAGI. DNA of the CDR3: TGCGCCAGCAGTGGGGGGACAGGCTATGGCTACACCTTC. Translating gives CASSGGTGYGYTF.

The V gene is TRBV5-8, the J gene TRBJ2-3; D unresolved. Trimming pared 4 bases from V and 3 bases from J, leaving 18 bases between. The CDR3 has 16 residues. Germline V gene sequence: CDR1 SGHTS, CDR2 YDEGEE. CDR3 amino acids: CASSALGIGRTDTQYF. The CDR3 DNA follows: TGTGCCAGCAGCGCCTTGGGGATTGGTCGGACAGATACGCAGTATTTT.

This chain connects TRBV7-2 to TRBJ2-7; 7 bases fit TRBD2. Germline V gives CDR1 SGHTA, CDR2 FQGNSA. The V gene end was trimmed by 5 bases and the J gene end by 1 base; junction bases not matched to a gene: 2. The CDR3 spans 13 residues. CDR3 in amino acids: CASSGAGSYEQYF. Here the CDR3 DNA reads TGTGCCAGCAGCGGAGCGGGATCCTACGAGCAGTACTTC. The complete variable domain, with remaining parts taken from reference TRBV7-2 and TRBJ2-7, reads GAGVSQSPSNKVTEKGKDVELRCDPISGHTALYWYRQSLGQGLEFLIYFQGNSAPDKSGLPSDRFSAERTGGSVSTLTIQRTQQEDSAVYLCASSGAGSYEQYFGPGTRLTVT.

The chain employs TRBV28 and TRBJ1-1, with 8 positions matching TRBD1. Germline CDR1 and CDR2: MDHEN and SYDVKM. This CDR3 is built from 17 residues. With V trimmed by 6 bases and J by 5 bases, 17 bases remained unmatched. As DNA, the CDR3 is TGTGCCAGCAGACATTATAAAGCAGGGGGCAAAAGGACTGAAGCTTTCTTT. As protein: CASRHYKAGGKRTEAFF.

This clone was counted a single time. The chain carries TRBV2 and TRBJ1-1; tentatively, D is TRBD1 (6 bases). The CDR3 sequence is 14 residues long. Trimming took 5 bases from V and 0 from J, leaving 10 bases between them. CDR1 and CDR2 from the germline V gene are SNHLY and FYNNEI. The CDR3 reads CASSYRAMNTEAFF. For the CDR3, the DNA is TGTGCCAGCAGTTACAGGGCGATGAACACTGAAGCTTTCTTT.

The chain recombines TRBV5-4 with TRBJ2-3; D uncertain. CDR3 length: 14 amino acids. CDR1 is SGHNT, CDR2 YYREEE, per germline (reference sequence). The germline V and J ends were trimmed by 0 bases and 6 bases, with 11 bases remaining between them. In DNA form, the CDR3 reads TGTGCCAGCAGCTTGGCCTTTTCTGCGGATACGCAGTATTTT. Translation: CASSLAFSADTQYF.

The V gene is TRBV4-1, the J gene TRBJ1-2, with a tentative D call TRBD1 (5 bases). Trimming took 0 bases from V and 2 from J, leaving 16 bases between them. The CDR3 length is 17 residues. Germline V CDR1 and CDR2: MGHRA, YSYEKL. The CDR3 is CASSQEEASPGNYGYTF. CDR3 in DNA: TGCGCCAGCAGCCAAGAGGAGGCGTCCCCAGGGAACTATGGCTACACCTTC.